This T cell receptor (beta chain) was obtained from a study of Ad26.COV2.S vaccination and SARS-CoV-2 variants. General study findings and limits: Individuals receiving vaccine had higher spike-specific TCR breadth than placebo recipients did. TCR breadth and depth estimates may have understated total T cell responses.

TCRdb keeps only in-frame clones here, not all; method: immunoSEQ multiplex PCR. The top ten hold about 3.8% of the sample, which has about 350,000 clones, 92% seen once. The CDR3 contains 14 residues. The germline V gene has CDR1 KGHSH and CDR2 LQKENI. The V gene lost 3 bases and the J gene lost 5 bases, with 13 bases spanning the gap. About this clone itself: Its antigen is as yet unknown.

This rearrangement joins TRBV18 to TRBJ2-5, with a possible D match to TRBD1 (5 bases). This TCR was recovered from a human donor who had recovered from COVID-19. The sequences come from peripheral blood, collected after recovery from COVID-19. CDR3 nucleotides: TGTGCCAGCTCACCTCGAGCAGGGCCGGAGACCCAGTACTTC. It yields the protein CASSPRAGPETQYF. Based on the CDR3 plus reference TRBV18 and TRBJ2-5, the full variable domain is NAGVMQNPRHLVRRRGQEARLRCSPMKGHSHVYWYRQLPEEGLKFMVYLQKENIIDESGMPKERFSAEFPKEGPSILRIQQVVRGDSAAYFCASSPRAGPETQYFGPGTRLLVL.